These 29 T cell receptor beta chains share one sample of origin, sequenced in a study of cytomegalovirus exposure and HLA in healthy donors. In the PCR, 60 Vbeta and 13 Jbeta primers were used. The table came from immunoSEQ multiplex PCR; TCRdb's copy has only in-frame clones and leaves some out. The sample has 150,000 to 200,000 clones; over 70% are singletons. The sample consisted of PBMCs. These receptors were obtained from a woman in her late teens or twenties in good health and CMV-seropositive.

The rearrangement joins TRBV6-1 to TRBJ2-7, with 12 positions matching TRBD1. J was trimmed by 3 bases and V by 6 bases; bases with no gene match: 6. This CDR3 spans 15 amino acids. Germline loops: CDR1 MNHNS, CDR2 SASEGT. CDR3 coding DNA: TGTGCCAGCAGGTCGGGGACAGGGGGCTTCTACGAGCAGTACTTC. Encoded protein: CASRSGTGGFYEQYF.

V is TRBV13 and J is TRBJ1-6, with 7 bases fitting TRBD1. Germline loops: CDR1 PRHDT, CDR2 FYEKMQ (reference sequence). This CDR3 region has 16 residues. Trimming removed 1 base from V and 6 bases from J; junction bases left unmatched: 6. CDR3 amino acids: CASSLDRGSRNSPLHF. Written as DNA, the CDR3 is TGTGCCAGCAGCTTAGACAGGGGATCCCGTAATTCACCCCTCCACTTT.

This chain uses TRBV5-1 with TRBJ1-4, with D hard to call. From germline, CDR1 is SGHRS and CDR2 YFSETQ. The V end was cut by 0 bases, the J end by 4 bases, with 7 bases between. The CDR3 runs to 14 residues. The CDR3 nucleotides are TGCGCCAGCAGCTTGGATCCATTTAATGAAAAACTGTTTTTT. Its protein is CASSLDPFNEKLFF.

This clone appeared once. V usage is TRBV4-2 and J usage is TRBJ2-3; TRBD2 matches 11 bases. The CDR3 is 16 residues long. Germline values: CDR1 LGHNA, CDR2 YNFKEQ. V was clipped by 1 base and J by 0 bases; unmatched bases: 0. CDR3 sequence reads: CASSQASGGSTDTQYF. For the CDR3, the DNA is TGTGCCAGCAGCCAAGCTAGCGGGGGGAGCACAGATACGCAGTATTTT.

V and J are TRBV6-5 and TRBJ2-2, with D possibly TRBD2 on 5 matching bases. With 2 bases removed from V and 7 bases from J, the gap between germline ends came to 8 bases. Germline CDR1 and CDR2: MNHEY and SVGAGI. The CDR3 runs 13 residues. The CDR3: CASSYGSGGELFF. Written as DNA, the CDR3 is TGTGCCAGCAGTTACGGGAGTGGCGGGGAGCTGTTTTTT.

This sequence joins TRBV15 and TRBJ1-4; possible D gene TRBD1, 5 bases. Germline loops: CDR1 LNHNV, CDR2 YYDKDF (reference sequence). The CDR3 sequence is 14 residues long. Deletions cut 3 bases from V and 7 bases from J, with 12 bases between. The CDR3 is CATSSWGVAEKLFF. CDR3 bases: TGTGCCACCAGCAGTTGGGGCGTTGCTGAAAAACTGTTTTTT.

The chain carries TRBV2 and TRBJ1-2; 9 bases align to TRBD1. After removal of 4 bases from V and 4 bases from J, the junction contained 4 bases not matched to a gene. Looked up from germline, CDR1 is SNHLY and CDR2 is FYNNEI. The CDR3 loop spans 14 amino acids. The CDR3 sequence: CASSGGQGRYGYTF. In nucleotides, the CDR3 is TGTGCCAGCAGTGGGGGACAGGGTCGCTATGGCTACACCTTC.

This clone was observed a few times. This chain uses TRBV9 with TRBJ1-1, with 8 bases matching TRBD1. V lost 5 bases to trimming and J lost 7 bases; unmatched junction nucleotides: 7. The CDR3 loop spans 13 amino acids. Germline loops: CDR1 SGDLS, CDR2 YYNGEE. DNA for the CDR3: TGTGCCAGCAGTCGACAGGGGCCCGGTGAAGCTTTCTTT. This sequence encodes CASSRQGPGEAFF.

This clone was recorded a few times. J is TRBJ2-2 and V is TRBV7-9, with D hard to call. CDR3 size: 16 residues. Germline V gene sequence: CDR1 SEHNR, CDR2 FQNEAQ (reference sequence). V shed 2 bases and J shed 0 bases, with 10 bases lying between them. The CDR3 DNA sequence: TGTGCCAGCAGCTTAAGTCGGAGTTCGAACACCGGGGAGCTGTTTTTT. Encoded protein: CASSLSRSSNTGELFF.

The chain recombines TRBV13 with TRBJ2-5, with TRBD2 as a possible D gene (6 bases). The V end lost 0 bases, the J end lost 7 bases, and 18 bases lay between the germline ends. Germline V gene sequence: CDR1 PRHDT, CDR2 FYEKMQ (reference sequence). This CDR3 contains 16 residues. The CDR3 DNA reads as TGTGCCAGCAGCTTAGGCGTTCAACCGGTCGGGAGGACCCAGTACTTC. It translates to CASSLGVQPVGRTQYF.

Written as DNA, the CDR3 is TGTGCCAGTAGTGAGACGGGGGGGCGATTTACCAAGACCCAGTACTTC. It yields the protein CASSETGGRFTKTQYF. The rearrangement uses TRBV19 and TRBJ2-5; 8 nucleotides agree with TRBD2. This CDR3 is 16 amino acids long. Germline CDR1 and CDR2: LNHDA and SQIVND (reference sequence). V lost 5 bases to trimming and J lost 6 bases; unmatched junction nucleotides: 14.

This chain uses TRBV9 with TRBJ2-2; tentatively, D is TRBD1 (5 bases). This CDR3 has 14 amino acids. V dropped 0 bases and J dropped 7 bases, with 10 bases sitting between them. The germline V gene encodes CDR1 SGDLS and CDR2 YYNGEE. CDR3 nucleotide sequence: TGTGCCAGCAGCGTAGATGGCAGGGTCGGGGAGCTGTTTTTT. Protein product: CASSVDGRVGELFF.

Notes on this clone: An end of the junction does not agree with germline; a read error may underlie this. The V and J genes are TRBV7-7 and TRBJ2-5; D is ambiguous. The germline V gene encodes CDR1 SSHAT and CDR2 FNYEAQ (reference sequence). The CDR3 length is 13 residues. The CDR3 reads CASSMTAEETQYF. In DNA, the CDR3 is TGTGCTAGCAGCATGACGGCGGAGGAGACCCAGTACTTC.

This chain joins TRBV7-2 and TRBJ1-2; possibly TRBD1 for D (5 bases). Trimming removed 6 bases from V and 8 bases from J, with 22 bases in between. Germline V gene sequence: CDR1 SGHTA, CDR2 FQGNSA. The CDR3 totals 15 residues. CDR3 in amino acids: CASSRPGTSNPGYTF. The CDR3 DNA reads TGTGCCAGCAGTCGACCCGGGACTTCCAACCCGGGCTACACCTTC.

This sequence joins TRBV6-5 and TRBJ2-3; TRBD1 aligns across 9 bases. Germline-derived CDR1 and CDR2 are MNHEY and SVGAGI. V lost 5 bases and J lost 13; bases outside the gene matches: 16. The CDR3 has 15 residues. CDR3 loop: CASSPRTGVSGEEYF. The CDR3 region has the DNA TGTGCCAGCAGTCCCCGGACAGGGGTGAGCGGGGAGGAGTATTTT.

The CDR3 DNA sequence: TGTGCCAGCAGTGAAGGTCGGGGGGTCTACGAGCAGTACTTC. Protein sequence: CASSEGRGVYEQYF. The chain uses TRBV6-1 and TRBJ2-7; TRBD2 matches at 7 bases. The germline CDR1 and CDR2 sequences are MNHNS and SASEGT. Trimming removed 1 base from V and 3 bases from J; junction bases left unmatched: 3. The CDR3 is 14 amino acids.

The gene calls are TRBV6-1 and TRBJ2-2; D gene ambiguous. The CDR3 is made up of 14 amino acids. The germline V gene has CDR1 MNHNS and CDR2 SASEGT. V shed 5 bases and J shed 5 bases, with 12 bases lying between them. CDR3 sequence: CASSTGPGTGELFF. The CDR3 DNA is TGTGCCAGCAGTACTGGCCCAGGAACCGGGGAGCTGTTTTTT.

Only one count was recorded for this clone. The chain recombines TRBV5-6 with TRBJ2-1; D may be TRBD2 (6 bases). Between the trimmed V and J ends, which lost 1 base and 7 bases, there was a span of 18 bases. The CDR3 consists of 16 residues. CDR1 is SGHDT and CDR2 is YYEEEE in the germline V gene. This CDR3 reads CASSLRAGTAGNEQFF. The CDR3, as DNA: TGTGCCAGCAGCTTGAGGGCGGGTACCGCGGGGAATGAGCAGTTCTTC.

The CDR3 is CASSAGVSHFYEQYV. The CDR3 DNA reads TGTGCCAGCAGCGCCGGGGTCTCCCATTTCTACGAGCAGTACGTC. The V and J genes are TRBV7-2 and TRBJ2-7, with a tentative D call TRBD2 (5 bases). The germline gives CDR1 SGHTA, CDR2 FQGNSA. There are 15 residues in the CDR3. V was pared by 5 bases and J by 3 bases, with 17 bases between.

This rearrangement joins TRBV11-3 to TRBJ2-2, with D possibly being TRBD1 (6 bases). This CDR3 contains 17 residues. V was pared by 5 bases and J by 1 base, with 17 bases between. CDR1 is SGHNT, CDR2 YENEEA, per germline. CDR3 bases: TGTGCCAGCAGCCGGACAGTCCTCGGGTGGAACACCGGGGAGCTGTTTTTT. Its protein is CASSRTVLGWNTGELFF.

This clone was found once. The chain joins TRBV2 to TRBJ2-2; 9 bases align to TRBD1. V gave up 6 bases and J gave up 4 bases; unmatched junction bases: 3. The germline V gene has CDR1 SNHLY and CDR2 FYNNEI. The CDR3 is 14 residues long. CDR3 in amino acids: CASRTTGGTGELFF. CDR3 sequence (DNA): TGTGCCAGCAGAACGACAGGGGGCACCGGGGAGCTGTTTTTT.

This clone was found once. CDR3 sequence (DNA): TGTGCCAGCAGCGCCCTGAATCCGGGCTATGGCTACACCTTC. Residues: CASSALNPGYGYTF. The chain links TRBV9 to TRBJ1-2; D remains ambiguous. CDR3 length: 14 amino acids. Per germline, CDR1 SGDLS and CDR2 YYNGEE. V dropped 3 bases and J dropped 4 bases, with 13 bases sitting between them.

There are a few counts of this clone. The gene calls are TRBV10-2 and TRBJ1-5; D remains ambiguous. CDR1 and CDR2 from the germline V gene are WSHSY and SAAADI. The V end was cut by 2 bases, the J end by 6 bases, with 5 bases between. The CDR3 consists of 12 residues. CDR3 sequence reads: CASSERSQPQHF. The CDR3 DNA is TGCGCCAGCAGTGAGCGGTCTCAGCCCCAGCATTTT.

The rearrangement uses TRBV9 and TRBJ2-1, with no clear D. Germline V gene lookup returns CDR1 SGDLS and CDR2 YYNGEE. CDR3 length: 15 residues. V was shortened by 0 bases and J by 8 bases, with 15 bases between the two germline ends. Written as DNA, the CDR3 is TGTGCCAGCAGCGTAGTTCCGCGCCTCGAGGATGAGCAGTTCTTC. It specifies CASSVVPRLEDEQFF.

CDR3 residues: CASSSVNSPLHF. CDR3 sequence (DNA): TGTGCCAGCAGCTCCGTTAATTCACCCCTCCACTTT. The rearrangement links TRBV7-3 to TRBJ1-6; D is undetermined. V was trimmed by 4 bases and J by 6 bases, leaving 4 bases between them. The germline CDR1 and CDR2 sequences are SGHTA and FQGTGA. The CDR3 runs 12 residues. The full variable domain, in which reference TRBV7-3 and TRBJ1-6 provide the parts outside the CDR3, is GAGVSQTPSNKVTEKGKYVELRCDPISGHTALYWYRQSLGQGPEFLIYFQGTGAADDSGLPNDRFFAVRPEGSVSTLKIQRTERGDSAVYLCASSSVNSPLHFGNGTRLTVT.

The CDR3: CASSNTAVPQHF. The DNA of the CDR3 is TGTGCCAGCAGTAACACGGCGGTGCCCCAGCATTTT. The V and J genes are TRBV6-5 and TRBJ1-5; D is unresolved. The V end lost 5 bases, the J end lost 9 bases, and 11 bases lay between the germline ends. The V gene's germline CDR1 is MNHEY and CDR2 SVGAGI. The CDR3 covers 12 residues.

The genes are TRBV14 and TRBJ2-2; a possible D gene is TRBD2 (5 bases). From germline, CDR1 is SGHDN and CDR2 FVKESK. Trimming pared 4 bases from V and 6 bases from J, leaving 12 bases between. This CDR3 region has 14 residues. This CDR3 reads CASSLELGSGELFF. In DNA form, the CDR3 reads TGTGCCAGCAGCCTGGAACTAGGTTCCGGGGAGCTGTTTTTT. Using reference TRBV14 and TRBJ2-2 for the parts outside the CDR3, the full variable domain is EAGVTQFPSHSVIEKGQTVTLRCDPISGHDNLYWYRRVMGKEIKFLLHFVKESKQDESGMPNNRFLAERTGGTYSTLKVQPAELEDSGVYFCASSLELGSGELFFGEGSRLTVL.

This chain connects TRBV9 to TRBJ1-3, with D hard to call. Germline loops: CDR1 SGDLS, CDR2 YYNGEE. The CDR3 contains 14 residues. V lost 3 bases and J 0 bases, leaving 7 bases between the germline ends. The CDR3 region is CASSATGSGNTIYF. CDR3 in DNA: TGTGCCAGCAGCGCCACGGGCTCTGGAAACACCATATATTTT. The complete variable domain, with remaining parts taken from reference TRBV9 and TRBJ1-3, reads DSGVTQTPKHLITATGQRVTLRCSPRSGDLSVYWYQQSLDQGLQFLIQYYNGEERAKGNILERFSAQQFPDLHSELNLSSLELGDSALYFCASSATGSGNTIYFGEGSWLTVV.

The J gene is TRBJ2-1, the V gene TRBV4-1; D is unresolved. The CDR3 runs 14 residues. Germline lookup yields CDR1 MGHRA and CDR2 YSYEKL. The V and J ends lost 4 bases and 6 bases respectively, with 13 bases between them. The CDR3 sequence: CASSPPPRSNEQFF. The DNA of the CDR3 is TGCGCCAGCAGCCCCCCCCCTAGAAGCAATGAGCAGTTCTTC.